A single T cell receptor beta chain is shown here with its context. The entry originates in a study of blood T cell repertoires in COVID-19. The wider study: From T cells, B-cell-depleted T cells, or PBMCs came the material, which was cDNA or gDNA.

The CDR3 loop spans 14 amino acids. The V and J ends lost 2 bases and 1 base respectively, with 9 bases between them. CDR1 is SGHRS, CDR2 YFSETQ, per germline. In the source study's methods: Amplification of reference gene primers provided the estimated nucleated cell counts. Sequencing used immunoSEQ multiplex PCR; TCRdb keeps in-frame clones, though not all of them. The DNA gave D and trimming, while V, J and clone size come from that table. The table records about 260,000 clones, about nine tenths of them present only once. The chain recombines TRBV5-1 with TRBJ1-1; D might be TRBD1 (6 bases). Material for sequencing was peripheral blood. This TCR came from a woman aged 45-65 years who had recovered from COVID-19. The CDR3 DNA reads TGCGCCAGCAGCTTCCAGGGGCGGAACACTGAAGCTTTCTTT. It codes for CASSFQGRNTEAFF.